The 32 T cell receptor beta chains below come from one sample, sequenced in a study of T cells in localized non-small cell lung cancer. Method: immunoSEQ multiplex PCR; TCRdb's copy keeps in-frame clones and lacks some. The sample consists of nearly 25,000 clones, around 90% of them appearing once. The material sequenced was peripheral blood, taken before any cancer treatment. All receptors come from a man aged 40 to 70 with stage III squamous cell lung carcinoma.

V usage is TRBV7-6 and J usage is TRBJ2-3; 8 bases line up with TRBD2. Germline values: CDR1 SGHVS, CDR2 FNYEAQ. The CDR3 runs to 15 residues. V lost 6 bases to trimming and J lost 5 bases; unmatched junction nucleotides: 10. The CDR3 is CASSPGGARGDTQYF. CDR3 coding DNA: TGTGCCAGCAGTCCGGGGGGGGCGCGAGGAGATACGCAGTATTTT. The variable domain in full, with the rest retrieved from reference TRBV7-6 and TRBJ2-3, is GAGVSQSPRYKVTKRGQDVALRCDPISGHVSLYWYRQALGQGPEFLTYFNYEAQQDKSGLPNDRFSAERPEGSISTLTIQRTEQRDSAMYRCASSPGGARGDTQYFGPGTRLTVL.

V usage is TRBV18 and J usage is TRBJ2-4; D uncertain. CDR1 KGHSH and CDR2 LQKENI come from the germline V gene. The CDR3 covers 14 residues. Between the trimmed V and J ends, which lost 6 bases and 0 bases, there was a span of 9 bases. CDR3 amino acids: CASSPDLAKNIQYF. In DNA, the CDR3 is TGTGCCAGCTCGCCCGACCTAGCCAAAAACATTCAGTACTTC. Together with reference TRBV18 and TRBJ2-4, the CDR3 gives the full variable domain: NAGVMQNPRHLVRRRGQEARLRCSPMKGHSHVYWYRQLPEEGLKFMVYLQKENIIDESGMPKERFSAEFPKEGPSILRIQQVVRGDSAAYFCASSPDLAKNIQYFGAGTRLSVL.

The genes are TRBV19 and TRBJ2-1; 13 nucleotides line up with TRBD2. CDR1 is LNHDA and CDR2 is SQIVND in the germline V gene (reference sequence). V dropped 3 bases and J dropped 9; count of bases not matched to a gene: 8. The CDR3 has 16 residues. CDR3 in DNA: TGTGCCAGTAGTATCTCTACTAGCGGGAGGGCCGGTGAGCAGTTCTTC. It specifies CASSISTSGRAGEQFF.

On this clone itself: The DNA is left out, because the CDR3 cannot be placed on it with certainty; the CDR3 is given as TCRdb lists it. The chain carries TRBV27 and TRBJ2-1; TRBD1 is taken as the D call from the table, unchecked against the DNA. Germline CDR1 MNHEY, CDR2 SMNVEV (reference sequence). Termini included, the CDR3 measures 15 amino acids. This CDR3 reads CASSSSGQGQGEQFF.

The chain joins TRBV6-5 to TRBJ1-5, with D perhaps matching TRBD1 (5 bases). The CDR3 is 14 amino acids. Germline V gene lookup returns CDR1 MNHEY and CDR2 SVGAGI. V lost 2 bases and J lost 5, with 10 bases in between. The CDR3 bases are TGTGCCAGCAGTTACGCAGGGAATGATCAGCCCCAGCATTTT. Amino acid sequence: CASSYAGNDQPQHF.

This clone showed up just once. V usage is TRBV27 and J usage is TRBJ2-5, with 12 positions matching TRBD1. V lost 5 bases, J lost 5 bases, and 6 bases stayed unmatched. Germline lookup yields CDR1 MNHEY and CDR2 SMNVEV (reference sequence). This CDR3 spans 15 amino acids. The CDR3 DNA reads TGTGCCAGCAGTACCGGGACAGGGGGCGTTGAGACCCAGTACTTC. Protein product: CASSTGTGGVETQYF.

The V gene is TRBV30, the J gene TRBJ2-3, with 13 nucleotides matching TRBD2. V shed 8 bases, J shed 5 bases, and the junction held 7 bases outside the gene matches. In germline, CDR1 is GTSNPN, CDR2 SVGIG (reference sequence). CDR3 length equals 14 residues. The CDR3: CARTSGGAIDTQYF. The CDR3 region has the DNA TGTGCCAGAACTAGCGGGGGGGCCATAGATACGCAGTATTTT. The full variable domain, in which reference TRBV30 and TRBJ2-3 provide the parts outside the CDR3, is SQTIHQWPATLVQPVGSPLSLECTVEGTSNPNLYWYRQAAGRGLQLLFYSVGIGQISSEVPQNLSASRPQDRQFILSSKKLLLSDSGFYLCARTSGGAIDTQYFGPGTRLTVL.

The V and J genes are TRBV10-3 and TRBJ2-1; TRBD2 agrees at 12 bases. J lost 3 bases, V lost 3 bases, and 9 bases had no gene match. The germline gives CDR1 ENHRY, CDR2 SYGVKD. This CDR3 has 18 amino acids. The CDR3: CAISDPGTSGLSYNEQFF. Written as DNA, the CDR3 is TGTGCCATCAGTGACCCCGGGACTAGCGGGTTAAGCTACAATGAGCAGTTCTTC.

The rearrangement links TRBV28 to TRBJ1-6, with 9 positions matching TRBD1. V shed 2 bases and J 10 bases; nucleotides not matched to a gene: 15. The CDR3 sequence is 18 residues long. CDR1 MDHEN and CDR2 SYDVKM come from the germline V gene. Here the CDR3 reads CASSLLLFSRDRESPLHF. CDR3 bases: TGTGCCAGCAGTTTACTCCTATTCTCCCGGGACAGGGAGTCACCCCTCCACTTT.

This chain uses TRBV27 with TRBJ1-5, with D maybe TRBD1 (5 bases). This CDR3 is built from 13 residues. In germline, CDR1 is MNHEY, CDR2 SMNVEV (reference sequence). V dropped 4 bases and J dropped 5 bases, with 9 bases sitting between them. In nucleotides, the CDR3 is TGTGCCAGCAGTTCCAAGACAGATCAGCCCCAGCATTTT. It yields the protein CASSSKTDQPQHF.

Written as DNA, the CDR3 is TGTGCCAGCAGTGCCGGCGGGGGGAACTATGGCTACACCTTC. This codes for CASSAGGGNYGYTF. This chain links TRBV27 with TRBJ1-2; D possibly corresponds to TRBD1 (5 bases). The CDR3 is 14 residues long. Between the trimmed V and J ends, which lost 5 bases and 2 bases, there was a span of 12 bases. Germline CDR1 reads MNHEY; CDR2 reads SMNVEV (reference sequence).

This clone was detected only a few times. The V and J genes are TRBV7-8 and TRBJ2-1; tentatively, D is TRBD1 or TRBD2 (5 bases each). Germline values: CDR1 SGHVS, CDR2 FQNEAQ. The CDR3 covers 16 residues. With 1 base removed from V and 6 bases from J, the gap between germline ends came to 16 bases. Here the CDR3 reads CASSLVGVPSGNEQFF. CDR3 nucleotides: TGTGCCAGCAGCTTAGTGGGGGTACCCTCGGGCAATGAGCAGTTCTTC.

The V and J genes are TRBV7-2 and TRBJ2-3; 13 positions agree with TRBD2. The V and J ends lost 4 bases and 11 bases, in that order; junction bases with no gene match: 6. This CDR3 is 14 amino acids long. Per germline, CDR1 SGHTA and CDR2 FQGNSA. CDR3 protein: CASSYTSGGVGQYF. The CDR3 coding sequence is TGTGCCAGCAGCTACACTAGCGGGGGGGTCGGGCAGTATTTT. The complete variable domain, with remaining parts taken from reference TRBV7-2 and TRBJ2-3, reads GAGVSQSPSNKVTEKGKDVELRCDPISGHTALYWYRQSLGQGLEFLIYFQGNSAPDKSGLPSDRFSAERTGGSVSTLTIQRTQQEDSAVYLCASSYTSGGVGQYFGPGTRLTVL.

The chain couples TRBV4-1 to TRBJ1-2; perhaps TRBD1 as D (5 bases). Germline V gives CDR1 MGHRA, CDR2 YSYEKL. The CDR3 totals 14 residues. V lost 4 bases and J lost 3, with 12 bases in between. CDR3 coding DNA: TGCGCCAGCAGCCTAGACAGAGTCTACTATGGCTACACCTTC. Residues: CASSLDRVYYGYTF.

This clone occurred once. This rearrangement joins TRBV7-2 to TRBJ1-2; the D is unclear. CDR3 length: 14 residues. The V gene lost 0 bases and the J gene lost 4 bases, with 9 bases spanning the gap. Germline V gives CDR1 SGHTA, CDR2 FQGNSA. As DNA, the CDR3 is TGTGCCAGCAGCTTAGCGGTAACGGGCTATGGCTACACCTTC. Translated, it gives CASSLAVTGYGYTF.

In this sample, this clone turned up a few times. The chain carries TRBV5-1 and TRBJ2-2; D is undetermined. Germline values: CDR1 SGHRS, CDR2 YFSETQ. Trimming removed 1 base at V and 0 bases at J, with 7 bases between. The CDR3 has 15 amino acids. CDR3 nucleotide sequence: TGCGCCAGCAGCTTGAACAGCGCGAACACCGGGGAGCTGTTTTTT. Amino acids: CASSLNSANTGELFF.

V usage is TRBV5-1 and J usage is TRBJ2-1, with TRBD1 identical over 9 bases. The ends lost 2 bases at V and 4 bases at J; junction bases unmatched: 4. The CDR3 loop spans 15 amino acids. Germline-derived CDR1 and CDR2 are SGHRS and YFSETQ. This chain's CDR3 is CASSFSGTGYNEQFF. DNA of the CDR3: TGCGCCAGCAGCTTCTCCGGGACAGGGTACAATGAGCAGTTCTTC.

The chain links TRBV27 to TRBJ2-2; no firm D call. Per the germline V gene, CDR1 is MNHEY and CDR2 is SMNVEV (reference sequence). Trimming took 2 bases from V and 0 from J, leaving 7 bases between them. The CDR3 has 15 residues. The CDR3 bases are TGTGCCAGCAGTTTAGAGGACCCGAACACCGGGGAGCTGTTTTTT. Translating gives CASSLEDPNTGELFF.

The CDR3 loop reads CASSPYSPRIYTF. DNA for the CDR3: TGTGCCAGCAGCCCTTACTCCCCGCGGATCTACACCTTC. V usage is TRBV7-2 and J usage is TRBJ1-2; D ambiguous. The CDR3 contains 13 residues. Germline V lookup: CDR1 SGHTA, CDR2 FQGNSA. Between the trimmed V and J ends, which lost 5 bases and 10 bases, there was a span of 17 bases.

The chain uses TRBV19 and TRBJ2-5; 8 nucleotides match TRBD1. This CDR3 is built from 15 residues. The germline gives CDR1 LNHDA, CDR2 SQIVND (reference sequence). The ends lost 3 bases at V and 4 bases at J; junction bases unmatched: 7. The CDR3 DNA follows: TGTGCCAGTAGTATTCTCCAGGGGGCAAGAGAGACCCAGTACTTC. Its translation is CASSILQGARETQYF.

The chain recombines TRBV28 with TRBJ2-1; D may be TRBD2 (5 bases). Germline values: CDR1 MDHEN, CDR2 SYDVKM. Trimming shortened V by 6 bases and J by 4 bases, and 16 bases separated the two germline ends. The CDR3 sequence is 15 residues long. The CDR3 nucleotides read TGTGCCAGCAGAAGAGAGGGCGGATCTTACAATGAGCAGTTCTTC. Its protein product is CASRREGGSYNEQFF.

In DNA, the CDR3 is TGTGCCAGCAGCTGTTTTCGCTATAATTCACCCCTCCACTTT. Its translation is CASSCFRYNSPLHF. V usage is TRBV6-4 and J usage is TRBJ1-6; the D is unclear. V lost 6 bases and J 3 bases, leaving 9 bases between the germline ends. This CDR3 spans 14 amino acids. Germline V gene data show CDR1 as MRHNA and CDR2 as SNTAGT.

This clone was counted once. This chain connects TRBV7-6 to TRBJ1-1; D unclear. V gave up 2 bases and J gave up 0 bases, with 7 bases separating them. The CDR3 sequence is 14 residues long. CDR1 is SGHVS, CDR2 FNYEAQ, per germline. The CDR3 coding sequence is TGTGCCAGCAGCTTAACTCAATTGAACACTGAAGCTTTCTTT. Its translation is CASSLTQLNTEAFF.

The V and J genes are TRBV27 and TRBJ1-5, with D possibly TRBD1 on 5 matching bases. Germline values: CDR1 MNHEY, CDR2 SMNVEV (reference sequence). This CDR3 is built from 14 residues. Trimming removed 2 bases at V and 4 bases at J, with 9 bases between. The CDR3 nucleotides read TGTGCCAGCAGTTTAAGCTGGGGGAATCAGCCCCAGCATTTT. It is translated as CASSLSWGNQPQHF.

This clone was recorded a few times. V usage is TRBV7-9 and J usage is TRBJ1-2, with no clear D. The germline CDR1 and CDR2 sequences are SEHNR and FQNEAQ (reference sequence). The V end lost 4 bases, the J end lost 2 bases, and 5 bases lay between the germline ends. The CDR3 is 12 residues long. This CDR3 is CASSSGNYGYTF. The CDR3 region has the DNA TGTGCCAGCAGCTCTGGAAACTATGGCTACACCTTC.

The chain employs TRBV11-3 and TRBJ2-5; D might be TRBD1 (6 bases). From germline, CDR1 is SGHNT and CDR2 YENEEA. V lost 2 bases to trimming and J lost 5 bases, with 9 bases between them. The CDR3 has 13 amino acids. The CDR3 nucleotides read TGTGCCAGCAGCTTAATTCAGGGGGAGACCCAGTACTTC. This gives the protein CASSLIQGETQYF.

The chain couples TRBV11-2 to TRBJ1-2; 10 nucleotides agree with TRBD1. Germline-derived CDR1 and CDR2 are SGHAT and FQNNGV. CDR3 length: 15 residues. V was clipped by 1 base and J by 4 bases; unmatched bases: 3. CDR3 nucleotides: TGTGCCAGCAGCTTAGCCCGGGACAGGGGCTATGGCTACACCTTC. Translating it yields CASSLARDRGYGYTF.

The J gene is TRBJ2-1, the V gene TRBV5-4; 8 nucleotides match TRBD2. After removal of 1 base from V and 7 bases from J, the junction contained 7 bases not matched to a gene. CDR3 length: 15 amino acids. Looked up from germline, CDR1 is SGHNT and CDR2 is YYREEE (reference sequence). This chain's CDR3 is CASSLTGGPRNEQFF. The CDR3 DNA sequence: TGTGCCAGCAGCTTGACGGGAGGGCCTAGAAATGAGCAGTTCTTC.

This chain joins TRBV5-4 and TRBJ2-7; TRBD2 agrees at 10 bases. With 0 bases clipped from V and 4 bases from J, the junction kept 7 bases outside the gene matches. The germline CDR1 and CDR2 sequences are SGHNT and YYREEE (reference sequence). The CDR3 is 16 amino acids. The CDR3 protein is CASSLGPLAGEYEQYF. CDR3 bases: TGTGCCAGCAGCTTGGGGCCCCTAGCGGGAGAGTACGAGCAGTACTTC.

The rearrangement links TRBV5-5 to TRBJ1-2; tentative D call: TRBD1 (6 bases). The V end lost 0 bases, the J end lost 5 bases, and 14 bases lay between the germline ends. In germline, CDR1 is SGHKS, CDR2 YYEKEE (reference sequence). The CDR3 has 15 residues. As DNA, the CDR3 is TGTGCCAGCAGCTTGGCCGGTGGGGGCTCTTATGGCTACACCTTC. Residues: CASSLAGGGSYGYTF.

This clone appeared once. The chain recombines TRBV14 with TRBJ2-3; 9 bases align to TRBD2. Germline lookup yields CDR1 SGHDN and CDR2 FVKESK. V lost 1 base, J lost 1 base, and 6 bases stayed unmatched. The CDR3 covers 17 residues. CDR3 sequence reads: CASSQARERGGTDTQYF. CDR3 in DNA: TGTGCCAGCAGCCAAGCGAGAGAGCGGGGGGGCACAGATACGCAGTATTTT.

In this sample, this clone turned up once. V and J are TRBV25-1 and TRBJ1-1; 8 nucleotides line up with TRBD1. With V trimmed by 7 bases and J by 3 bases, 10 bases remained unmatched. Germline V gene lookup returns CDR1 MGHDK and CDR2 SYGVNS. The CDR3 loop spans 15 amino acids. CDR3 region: CASNRGQGFYTEAFF. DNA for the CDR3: TGTGCCAGCAACAGAGGACAGGGCTTCTACACTGAAGCTTTCTTT. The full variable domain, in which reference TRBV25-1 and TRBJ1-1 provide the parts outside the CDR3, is EADIYQTPRYLVIGTGKKITLECSQTMGHDKMYWYQQDPGMELHLIHYSYGVNSTEKGDLSSESTVSRIRTEHFPLTLESARPSHTSQYLCASNRGQGFYTEAFFGQGTRLTVV.